Listed below are T cell receptor beta chains from one sample, sequenced in a study of cytomegalovirus exposure and HLA in healthy donors. Clones were sequenced by immunoSEQ multiplex PCR, and TCRdb holds only the in-frame ones, with some missing. The table lists over 70,000 clones, 74% of them singletons. The specimen was PBMCs. The source is a human donor in good health. CDR3s include the opening cysteine and the closing phenylalanine or tryptophan. Fields, in order: clone size, D gene, J gene, V gene, CDR3 protein, CDR3 DNA. A D gene is named only where the DNA matches it firmly. Only part of the rows carry a size: once, few, many, or a class if the clone is expanded.

clone_size: few; d_call: NA; j_call: TRBJ2-3; v_call: TRBV5-4; cdr3_aa: CASSPPFGEVGDTQYF; cdr3_nt: TGTGCCAGCAGCCCGCCGTTTGGGGAGGTCGGAGATACGCAGTATTTT
clone_size: NA; d_call: NA; j_call: TRBJ2-6; v_call: TRBV7-8; cdr3_aa: CASSFGWGQTRSGANVLTF; cdr3_nt: TGTGCCAGCAGCTTCGGATGGGGGCAGACCCGCTCTGGGGCCAACGTCCTGACTTTC
clone_size: NA; d_call: TRBD2; j_call: TRBJ2-4; v_call: TRBV6-5; cdr3_aa: CASRSLAEDKNIQYF; cdr3_nt: TGTGCCAGCAGATCACTAGCGGAAGACAAAAACATTCAGTACTTC
clone_size: few; d_call: TRBD2; j_call: TRBJ2-7; v_call: TRBV4-1; cdr3_aa: CASSQEFGRESVQYF; cdr3_nt: TGCGCCAGCAGCCAAGAGTTTGGGCGGGAGTCTGTGCAGTACTTC
clone_size: NA; d_call: TRBD2; j_call: TRBJ2-7; v_call: TRBV4-2; cdr3_aa: CASSLLGVAGGPVEQYF; cdr3_nt: TGTGCCAGCAGCCTTCTAGGGGTAGCGGGAGGGCCGGTCGAGCAGTACTTC
clone_size: NA; d_call: TRBD1; j_call: TRBJ1-2; v_call: TRBV9; cdr3_aa: CASSRDSVYGYTF; cdr3_nt: TGTGCCAGCAGCAGGGACAGTGTCTATGGCTACACCTTC
clone_size: NA; d_call: TRBD1; j_call: TRBJ1-2; v_call: TRBV5-1; cdr3_aa: CASSPDRANYGYTF; cdr3_nt: TGCGCCAGCAGCCCCGACAGGGCTAACTATGGCTACACCTTC
clone_size: NA; d_call: NA; j_call: TRBJ2-7; v_call: TRBV28; cdr3_aa: CASSSYRYEQYF; cdr3_nt: TGTGCCAGCAGTTCCTACAGGTACGAGCAGTACTTC
clone_size: few; d_call: TRBD1; j_call: TRBJ1-1; v_call: TRBV11-2; cdr3_aa: CASSFGTGMNTEAFF; cdr3_nt: TGTGCCAGCAGCTTTGGGACAGGGATGAACACTGAAGCTTTCTTT
clone_size: once; d_call: TRBD2; j_call: TRBJ2-2; v_call: TRBV9; cdr3_aa: CASSGPPTTSGRAAGELFF; cdr3_nt: TGTGCCAGCAGCGGCCCCCCAACGACTAGCGGGAGGGCGGCCGGGGAGCTGTTTTTT
clone_size: NA; d_call: NA; j_call: TRBJ1-1; v_call: TRBV5-1; cdr3_aa: CASSLQGGNTEAFF; cdr3_nt: TGCGCCAGCAGCTTGCAGGGTGGGAACACTGAAGCTTTCTTT
clone_size: NA; d_call: TRBD2; j_call: TRBJ2-1; v_call: TRBV11-2; cdr3_aa: CASSPRTSGLSSYNEQFF; cdr3_nt: TGTGCCAGCAGCCCCCGGACTAGCGGCCTCAGCTCCTACAATGAGCAGTTCTTC
clone_size: medium-sized; d_call: TRBD2; j_call: TRBJ2-1; v_call: TRBV7-8; cdr3_aa: CASSLLGLAGDYEQFF; cdr3_nt: TGTGCCAGCAGCTTATTGGGGCTAGCGGGAGACTATGAGCAGTTCTTC
clone_size: few; d_call: NA; j_call: TRBJ1-2; v_call: TRBV25-1; cdr3_aa: CASSPPGQYYGYTF; cdr3_nt: TGTGCCAGCAGCCCCCCAGGGCAGTACTATGGCTACACCTTC
clone_size: NA; d_call: NA; j_call: TRBJ2-2; v_call: TRBV7-2; cdr3_aa: CASSLSRGTGELFF; cdr3_nt: TGTGCCAGCAGCTTAAGCAGGGGCACCGGGGAGCTGTTTTTT
clone_size: NA; d_call: TRBD2; j_call: TRBJ2-7; v_call: TRBV28; cdr3_aa: CATKLTSGETYEQYF; cdr3_nt: TGTGCCACCAAACTCACTAGCGGAGAAACCTACGAGCAGTACTTC
clone_size: NA; d_call: NA; j_call: TRBJ1-4; v_call: TRBV27; cdr3_aa: CASSLREGGKLFF; cdr3_nt: TGTGCCAGCAGTTTACGGGAGGGAGGTAAACTGTTTTTT
clone_size: NA; d_call: NA; j_call: TRBJ2-5; v_call: TRBV7-2; cdr3_aa: CASSLAGSGETQYF; cdr3_nt: TGTGCCAGCAGCTTAGCAGGGTCGGGGGAGACCCAGTACTTC
clone_size: once; d_call: NA; j_call: TRBJ1-2; v_call: TRBV6-5; cdr3_aa: CASSYKGSSYGYTF; cdr3_nt: TGTGCCAGCAGTTACAAAGGTTCTAGCTATGGCTACACCTTC
clone_size: NA; d_call: TRBD2; j_call: TRBJ2-1; v_call: TRBV9; cdr3_aa: CASSDPRGDNEQFF; cdr3_nt: TGTGCCAGCAGCGACCCACGGGGGGACAATGAGCAGTTCTTC